The 15 T cell receptor beta chains below all came from one sample that was sequenced in a study of T cells in Graves' hyperthyroidism and ophthalmopathy. What was amplified from RNA transcripts were TCR beta CDR3 regions. First-round RT-PCR with HTBI primers amplified the TCR CDR3 region. Each CDR3 protein gets one entry after TCRdb re-called the multiplex PCR reads with MiXCR. The sample yields around 500,000 distinct CDR3 sequences, around 15% seen once. Sequencing was performed on blood. The receptors come from a woman aged 25 to 39 with Graves' ophthalmopathy.

At least ten counts were recorded for this clonotype. This rearrangement joins TRBV6-2 or TRBV6-3 to TRBJ1-1, with D unresolved. The CDR3 is 15 amino acids. CDR1 and CDR2 (germline): MNHEY, SVGEGT. Trimming removed 6 bases at V and 1 base at J, with 15 bases between. CDR3: CASRQKLTANTEAFF. CDR3 nucleotides: TGTGCCAGCAGACAAAAATTGACCGCGAACACTGAAGCTTTCTTT.

This clonotype was seen only once. J is TRBJ1-1 and V is TRBV29-1; 8 bases are shared with TRBD1. The CDR3 spans 13 residues. CDR1 and CDR2 (germline): SQVTM, ANQGSEA. The V gene end was trimmed by 5 bases and the J gene end by 0 bases; junction bases not matched to a gene: 2. This CDR3 reads CSVLQGVNTEAFF. CDR3 DNA sequence: TGCAGCGTTCTACAGGGGGTGAACACTGAAGCTTTCTTT.

The table lists this clonotype with many counts. The chain recombines TRBV10-3 with TRBJ2-2; TRBD1 is a possible D gene (5 bases). Germline V gene lookup returns CDR1 ENHRY and CDR2 SYGVKD. The V end lost 8 bases, the J end lost 5 bases, and 15 bases lay between the germline ends. The CDR3 totals 14 residues. CDR3 sequence reads: CAIGPEKGTGELFF. In DNA, the CDR3 is TGTGCCATCGGCCCGGAAAAGGGGACCGGGGAGCTGTTTTTT.

This clonotype was counted at least ten times. The rearrangement uses TRBV6-1 and TRBJ2-3; D is undetermined. Trimming shortened V by 6 bases and J by 10 bases, and 20 bases separated the two germline ends. The CDR3 length is 14 residues. Germline CDR1 reads MNHNS; CDR2 reads SASEGT. Here the CDR3 reads CASRPAKWVLAQYF. CDR3 bases: TGTGCCAGCAGGCCGGCGAAGTGGGTTTTGGCGCAGTATTTT.

This clonotype was recorded at least ten times. The chain couples TRBV20-1 to TRBJ2-1; 9 nucleotides align to TRBD2. The CDR3 is 20 residues long. After removal of 0 bases from V and 5 bases from J, the junction contained 20 bases not matched to a gene. The germline V gene encodes CDR1 DFQATT and CDR2 SNEGSKA (reference sequence). CDR3 in amino acids: CSARDARLAGLGSTHNEQFF. The CDR3 bases are TGCAGTGCTAGAGATGCTCGGCTAGCGGGATTGGGGTCTACCCACAATGAGCAGTTCTTC.

This clonotype has a count of ten or more. This chain connects TRBV6-1 to TRBJ2-7, with 10 positions matching TRBD2. V shed 6 bases, J shed 7 bases, and the junction held 9 bases outside the gene matches. The CDR3 totals 14 residues. The germline V gene encodes CDR1 MNHNS and CDR2 SASEGT. The CDR3 protein is CASRGAGGQGEQYF. The CDR3, as DNA: TGTGCCAGCAGAGGAGCGGGAGGGCAGGGAGAGCAGTACTTC.

The rearrangement uses TRBV28 and TRBJ2-7; the match to TRBD2 covers 11 bases. The CDR3 sequence is 15 residues long. Trimming removed 5 bases from V and 4 bases from J; junction bases left unmatched: 7. Germline CDR1 reads MDHEN; CDR2 reads SYDVKM. As DNA, the CDR3 is TGTGCCAGCAGTCACTCCACTAGCGGGAGTTACGAGCAGTACTTC. The encoded protein is CASSHSTSGSYEQYF.

J is TRBJ2-2 and V is TRBV7-3; D is perhaps TRBD1 or TRBD2 (5 bases each). CDR3 length: 16 amino acids. Germline lookup yields CDR1 SGHTA and CDR2 FQGTGA. The V end lost 2 bases, the J end lost 5 bases, and 15 bases lay between the germline ends. The CDR3 loop reads CASSLVSGTGTGELFF. DNA for the CDR3: TGTGCCAGCAGCTTAGTTTCAGGGACGGGAACCGGGGAGCTGTTTTTT.

V gene TRBV12-3 or TRBV12-4 combines with J gene TRBJ2-3; 11 positions agree with TRBD2. This CDR3 has 18 amino acids. V gave up 7 bases and J gave up 5 bases; unmatched junction bases: 17. The CDR3 loop reads CASNINSGRANRLDTQYF. Here the CDR3 DNA reads TGTGCCAGCAACATCAATAGCGGGAGGGCCAATAGGTTAGATACGCAGTATTTT.

This clonotype was detected ten times or more. The chain joins TRBV28 to TRBJ1-2; no definite D call. Trimming stripped 4 bases from V and 8 bases from J, with 11 bases between. CDR1 and CDR2 (germline): MDHEN, SYDVKM. The CDR3 has 12 amino acids. CDR3 in amino acids: CASSSLKGGYTF. Here the CDR3 DNA reads TGTGCCAGCAGTTCTCTCAAGGGAGGCTACACCTTC.

CDR3 DNA sequence: TGTGCCAGCTCACCCGAGGCGGCAGGGAGCTCCTACGAGCAGTACTTC. Translating it yields CASSPEAAGSSYEQYF. The chain uses TRBV18 and TRBJ2-7; D may be TRBD1 or TRBD2 (5 bases each). The germline V gene encodes CDR1 KGHSH and CDR2 LQKENI. Trimming pared 3 bases from V and 0 bases from J, leaving 15 bases between. CDR3 length equals 16 residues.

The V and J genes are TRBV5-8 and TRBJ2-3; maybe TRBD1 (5 bases). With 3 bases removed from V and 3 bases from J, the gap between germline ends came to 11 bases. The germline CDR1 and CDR2 sequences are SGHTS and YDEGEE. The CDR3 is made up of 14 amino acids. The CDR3 loop is CASSSDSYTDTQYF. The CDR3 bases are TGTGCCAGCAGCTCAGACAGTTATACAGATACGCAGTATTTT.

This clonotype came up once. The rearrangement uses TRBV19 and TRBJ2-1, with unresolved D. The germline V gene has CDR1 LNHDA and CDR2 SQIVND (reference sequence). The CDR3 sequence is 13 residues long. V dropped 8 bases and J dropped 13 bases, with 21 bases sitting between them. The CDR3 DNA follows: TGTGCCAGTCACCACACCTTTGTCCCCTTACAGTTCTTC. It translates to CASHHTFVPLQFF.

This clonotype was seen a handful of times. The chain has TRBV28 and TRBJ1-2, with D possibly being TRBD1 (5 bases). The CDR3 covers 13 residues. V lost 3 bases and J lost 4, with 9 bases in between. CDR1 and CDR2 (germline): MDHEN, SYDVKM. The CDR3 sequence is CASSLIQAYGYTF. The CDR3 region has the DNA TGTGCCAGCAGTTTGATACAGGCCTATGGCTACACCTTC.

This clonotype was seen ten or more times. The chain couples TRBV7-9 to TRBJ1-1, with D uncertain. V was cut by 5 bases and J by 6 bases, with 13 bases left in between. In germline, CDR1 is SEHNR, CDR2 FQNEAQ (reference sequence). This CDR3 comprises 13 residues. This CDR3 is CASSEDGISEAFF. In DNA form, the CDR3 reads TGTGCCAGCAGCGAGGACGGAATCTCTGAAGCTTTCTTT.